Listed here are 30 T cell receptor beta chains from one sample, sequenced in a study of blood T cell repertoires in COVID-19. The repertoire was sequenced with immunoSEQ multiplex PCR; TCRdb's copy has only in-frame clones and lacks some. The table shows about 32,000 clones, with 80% to 90% occurring only once. The sequenced sample was peripheral blood. These receptors came from a woman aged 70-85 years with active COVID-19.

The rearrangement joins TRBV9 to TRBJ2-3, with D maybe TRBD2 (5 bases). V lost 1 base to trimming and J lost 0 bases, with 12 bases between them. The germline V gene has CDR1 SGDLS and CDR2 YYNGEE. This CDR3 contains 16 residues. The DNA of the CDR3 is TGTGCCAGCAGCGTATCTCGGGGATCAAGCACAGATACGCAGTATTTT. Its translation is CASSVSRGSSTDTQYF.

This chain joins TRBV4-3 and TRBJ1-3; 7 nucleotides align to TRBD1. J gave up 10 bases and V 0 bases, and 12 bases lay outside the gene matches. The V gene's germline CDR1 is LGHNA and CDR2 YSLEER. CDR3 length: 16 residues. The chain's CDR3 is CASSQDRDSFPETIYF. CDR3 DNA: TGCGCCAGCAGCCAAGATCGGGACAGTTTTCCAGAGACCATATATTTT.

This clone has only a few counts. This chain connects TRBV7-9 to TRBJ2-7; 11 bases fit TRBD2. Germline CDR1 and CDR2: SEHNR and FQNEAQ (reference sequence). CDR3 size: 15 residues. J was trimmed by 0 bases and V by 3 bases; bases with no gene match: 1. CDR3 nucleotide sequence: TGTGCCAGCAGCTTTGGGACTAGCGGCTCCTACGAGCAGTACTTC. Translating it yields CASSFGTSGSYEQYF.

This clone was recorded a few times. J is TRBJ2-3 and V is TRBV4-1; a possible D gene is TRBD1 (8 bases). With 11 bases removed from V and 5 bases from J, the gap between germline ends came to 20 bases. Germline CDR1 is MGHRA and CDR2 is YSYEKL. The CDR3 totals 14 residues. The CDR3 is CAATGGGPVDTQYF. For the CDR3, the DNA is TGCGCCGCCACAGGGGGGGGGCCCGTAGATACGCAGTATTTT.

The chain joins TRBV24-1 to TRBJ1-1; TRBD1 might be the D (5 bases). The CDR3 contains 17 residues. Trimming pared 3 bases from V and 5 bases from J, leaving 21 bases between. The V gene's germline CDR1 is KGHDR and CDR2 SFDVKD. CDR3 protein: CATSDGGSGERGTEAFF. CDR3 DNA sequence: TGTGCCACCAGTGATGGGGGTTCGGGGGAGAGGGGAACTGAAGCTTTCTTT.

The genes are TRBV7-3 and TRBJ2-7; weak D call: TRBD2 (5 bases). CDR3 length equals 13 residues. V lost 2 bases to trimming and J lost 3 bases, with 8 bases between them. Germline-derived CDR1 and CDR2 are SGHTA and FQGTGA. The CDR3 loop is CASSLGEHYEQYF. The CDR3, as DNA: TGTGCCAGCAGCTTAGGGGAGCACTACGAGCAGTACTTC.

The chain's CDR3 is CASSQVSSYEQYF. In DNA form, the CDR3 reads TGCGCCAGCAGCCAAGTGTCTAGCTACGAGCAGTACTTC. J is TRBJ2-7 and V is TRBV4-1; D gene unclear. This CDR3 is built from 13 residues. Germline V lookup: CDR1 MGHRA, CDR2 YSYEKL. V was clipped by 1 base and J by 3 bases, with 7 bases between them.

This clone came up once. This sequence joins TRBV14 and TRBJ1-2; TRBD1 is a possible D gene (5 bases). The germline V and J ends were trimmed by 1 base and 14 bases, with 14 bases remaining between them. Germline CDR1 reads SGHDN; CDR2 reads FVKESK. The CDR3 is 12 amino acids. CDR3 nucleotides: TGTGCCAGCAGCCAAGGACAGTTCCGGAAGACCTTC. Its translation: CASSQGQFRKTF.

This sequence joins TRBV4-1 and TRBJ2-3; 10 nucleotides match TRBD2. Germline values: CDR1 MGHRA, CDR2 YSYEKL. The J segment lost 6 bases and the V segment lost 0 bases, leaving 9 bases of the junction unmatched. CDR3 length: 17 residues. DNA for the CDR3: TGCGCCAGCAGCCAAGAGGGGGTAGCGGGGGGAGGGGATACGCAGTATTTT. Amino acid sequence: CASSQEGVAGGGDTQYF.

The chain employs TRBV25-1 and TRBJ1-2; 11 bases fit TRBD1. This CDR3 has 16 amino acids. The ends lost 4 bases at V and 4 bases at J; junction bases unmatched: 8. Looked up from germline, CDR1 is MGHDK and CDR2 is SYGVNS. The CDR3 DNA is TGTGCCAGCAGTGGACCTGGACAGGGGGCTTCCTATGGCTACACCTTC. It is translated as CASSGPGQGASYGYTF.

The chain employs TRBV5-1 and TRBJ2-5, with 7 bases matching TRBD1. There are 13 residues in the CDR3. Germline V gene data show CDR1 as SGHRS and CDR2 as YFSETQ. The J segment lost 4 bases and the V segment lost 2 bases, leaving 2 bases of the junction unmatched. The CDR3 loop is CASSLQGLETQYF. The CDR3 nucleotides are TGCGCCAGCAGCTTACAGGGGCTAGAGACCCAGTACTTC.

The rearrangement uses TRBV9 and TRBJ1-1; the match to TRBD1 covers 7 bases. The length of the CDR3 is 14 residues. The germline CDR1 and CDR2 sequences are SGDLS and YYNGEE. With V trimmed by 4 bases and J by 4 bases, 7 bases remained unmatched. CDR3 nucleotide sequence: TGTGCCAGCAGCCCTAAACAGGGGCCCACTGAAGCTTTCTTT. Its translation is CASSPKQGPTEAFF.

This clone was counted once. The V gene is TRBV19, the J gene TRBJ1-3; 7 bases are a match to TRBD1. The ends lost 8 bases at V and 8 bases at J; junction bases unmatched: 9. The CDR3 has 13 amino acids. Germline values: CDR1 LNHDA, CDR2 SQIVND (reference sequence). Here the CDR3 DNA reads TGTGCCAGTCGGGACCGGGACAGAGACACCATATATTTT. Its translation is CASRDRDRDTIYF.

J is TRBJ2-5 and V is TRBV24-1, with a possible D match to TRBD2 (5 bases). Germline loops: CDR1 KGHDR, CDR2 SFDVKD. CDR3 length: 14 residues. Trimming left V 9 bases short and J 5 bases short, with 18 bases between. The CDR3 region has the DNA TGTGCCACCCAGCCAAGCGGTCTAAAGGAGACCCAGTACTTC. It yields the protein CATQPSGLKETQYF.

This chain uses TRBV19 with TRBJ2-3; the D gene is possibly TRBD1 (6 bases). V lost 6 bases, J lost 2 bases, and 12 bases lay in between. Germline-derived CDR1 and CDR2 are LNHDA and SQIVND (reference sequence). CDR3 length equals 14 residues. For the CDR3, the DNA is TGTGCCAGTAGCCCGAACAGGGACACAGATACGCAGTATTTT. Protein: CASSPNRDTDTQYF.

J is TRBJ2-5 and V is TRBV3-1 (or the pseudogene TRBV3-2), with D possibly being TRBD2 (5 bases). The ends were cut back, 1 base at V and 5 bases at J, with 5 bases in the middle. CDR3 length: 12 residues. Germline V gene data show CDR1 as LGHDT and CDR2 as YNNKEL (reference sequence). The CDR3 coding sequence is TGTGCCAGCAGCCAAGCGGGGGAGACCCAGTACTTC. As protein: CASSQAGETQYF.

The V call is TRBV6-6, the J call TRBJ2-2, with D possibly matching TRBD2 (6 bases). Germline V lookup: CDR1 MNHNY, CDR2 SVGAGI (reference sequence). The CDR3 is made up of 20 amino acids. The V and J ends lost 5 bases and 0 bases respectively, with 25 bases between them. Here the CDR3 DNA reads TGTGCCAGCAGTCATCGGGTTAGGGGACTGCTAACTACGAACACCGGGGAGCTGTTTTTT. Protein product: CASSHRVRGLLTTNTGELFF.

The V gene is TRBV4-3, the J gene TRBJ2-7; D may be TRBD1 (6 bases). This CDR3 is built from 13 residues. V lost 3 bases to trimming and J lost 2 bases, with 8 bases between them. Looked up from germline, CDR1 is LGHNA and CDR2 is YSLEER. The CDR3 DNA sequence: TGCGCCAGCAGCCAGGACAGAACCTACGAGCAGTACTTC. The encoded protein is CASSQDRTYEQYF.

This sequence joins TRBV7-2 and TRBJ1-4, with no clear D. V was shortened by 4 bases and J by 7 bases, with 10 bases between the two germline ends. The germline gives CDR1 SGHTA, CDR2 FQGNSA. The CDR3 consists of 13 residues. The CDR3 loop is CASSSRELEKLFF. CDR3 nucleotide sequence: TGTGCCAGCAGCTCACGAGAGCTTGAAAAACTGTTTTTT.

This chain joins TRBV5-1 and TRBJ1-2, with TRBD1 matching 9 bases. The CDR3 is 14 residues long. Germline V gene data show CDR1 as SGHRS and CDR2 as YFSETQ. The V segment lost 4 bases and the J segment 7 bases; nucleotides outside the gene matches: 8. The CDR3 nucleotides read TGCGCCAGCAGCCCCCAGACAGGGGGTTTTGGCTACACCTTC. Its translation is CASSPQTGGFGYTF.

The gene calls are TRBV9 and TRBJ1-2; 8 bases agree with TRBD1. CDR1 and CDR2 (germline): SGDLS, YYNGEE. This CDR3 contains 13 residues. J lost 4 bases, V lost 3 bases, and 2 bases had no gene match. The CDR3, as DNA: TGTGCCAGCAGCGCGCAGGGGGCCTATGGCTACACCTTC. Protein sequence: CASSAQGAYGYTF.

The rearrangement joins TRBV19 to TRBJ2-7, with D tentatively TRBD1 (6 bases). Looked up from germline, CDR1 is LNHDA and CDR2 is SQIVND (reference sequence). Trimming took off 5 bases at V and 0 bases at J, with 14 bases between the two ends. The CDR3 runs 15 residues. CDR3 region: CASSSTGRTSYEQYF. CDR3 DNA sequence: TGTGCCAGTAGTTCAACAGGGAGAACCTCCTACGAGCAGTACTTC.

The chain carries TRBV16 and TRBJ1-2, with D perhaps matching TRBD1 (5 bases). CDR3 length: 13 amino acids. The germline V and J ends were trimmed by 0 bases and 4 bases, with 6 bases remaining between them. Germline assignment: CDR1 KGHSY and CDR2 FQNENV. Written as DNA, the CDR3 is TGTGCCAGCAGCCAATCAACAGGCTATGGCTACACCTTC. This sequence encodes CASSQSTGYGYTF.

V usage is TRBV6-2 or TRBV6-3 and J usage is TRBJ1-1; D is ambiguous. The germline V and J ends were trimmed by 0 bases and 1 base, with 12 bases remaining between them. There are 16 residues in the CDR3. The germline V gene encodes CDR1 MNHEY and CDR2 SVGEGT. CDR3 bases: TGTGCCAGCAGTTACTCGACTGTTTCGAGGAACACTGAAGCTTTCTTT. Residues: CASSYSTVSRNTEAFF.

V usage is TRBV6-6 and J usage is TRBJ1-2, with D unresolved. Germline CDR1 and CDR2: MNHNY and SVGAGI (reference sequence). The CDR3 contains 14 residues. The germline V and J ends were trimmed by 1 base and 0 bases, with 6 bases remaining between them. The CDR3 spells CASSYFPANYGYTF. CDR3 DNA sequence: TGTGCCAGCAGTTACTTTCCGGCTAACTATGGCTACACCTTC.

The chain joins TRBV11-2 to TRBJ2-1, with 7 positions matching TRBD1. V lost 5 bases and J lost 4; bases outside the gene matches: 14. The CDR3 runs to 17 residues. CDR1 and CDR2 from the germline V gene are SGHAT and FQNNGV. CDR3 in DNA: TGTGCCAGCAGCCGCCAAGGGGGCAGGGTTCAGTACAATGAGCAGTTCTTC. Translating gives CASSRQGGRVQYNEQFF.

This chain connects TRBV7-3 to TRBJ2-1; 8 nucleotides agree with TRBD2. Germline lookup yields CDR1 SGHTA and CDR2 FQGTGA. The CDR3 has 14 amino acids. The V segment lost 5 bases and the J segment 5 bases; nucleotides outside the gene matches: 5. The CDR3 DNA is TGTGCCAGCAGCAAGACTAGCGCGCACAATGAGCAGTTCTTC. Its translation is CASSKTSAHNEQFF.

The chain combines TRBV4-3 with TRBJ2-1; possibly TRBD2 for D (7 bases). Germline CDR1 reads LGHNA; CDR2 reads YSLEER. The V gene lost 0 bases and the J gene lost 6 bases, with 12 bases spanning the gap. The CDR3 totals 15 residues. CDR3 amino acids: CASSQDPGGINEQFF. The CDR3 DNA sequence: TGCGCCAGCAGCCAAGATCCGGGGGGCATCAATGAGCAGTTCTTC.

V gene TRBV5-4 combines with J gene TRBJ2-5; 10 nucleotides match TRBD2. J gave up 5 bases and V 4 bases, and 8 bases lay outside the gene matches. This CDR3 has 15 amino acids. Per germline, CDR1 SGHNT and CDR2 YYREEE (reference sequence). The CDR3 nucleotides read TGTGCCAGCAGCCTTCCTCTAGCGGGGGTTGAGACCCAGTACTTC. Translating it yields CASSLPLAGVETQYF.

The chain has TRBV19 and TRBJ1-1, with 7 bases matching TRBD1. This CDR3 comprises 14 residues. The V segment lost 3 bases and the J segment 5 bases; nucleotides outside the gene matches: 6. Germline V CDR1 and CDR2: LNHDA, SQIVND (reference sequence). CDR3 in DNA: TGTGCCAGTAGTATCGGCGACAGGGTTACTGAAGCTTTCTTT. Translated, it gives CASSIGDRVTEAFF. Using reference TRBV19 and TRBJ1-1 for the parts outside the CDR3, the full variable domain is DGGITQSPKYLFRKEGQNVTLSCEQNLNHDAMYWYRQDPGQGLRLIYYSQIVNDFQKGDIAEGYSVSREKKESFPLTVTSAQKNPTAFYLCASSIGDRVTEAFFGQGTRLTVV.